This TCR beta chain was obtained from a study of PD-L1 blockade in urothelial cancer. Study summary: The analyses of blood took place 3 weeks (second dose) and 6 weeks after treatment start. Points from the study as a whole: By 3 weeks, tumor-associated blood clones had expanded more in durable-benefit patients.

Clones were read by immunoSEQ multiplex PCR, and TCRdb kept only the in-frame ones, dropping some. The sample yields about 48,000 clones, roughly 80% seen once. The CDR3 runs 14 residues. Time point denoted: peripheral blood 6 weeks after treatment start. As for this clone: Its target is unknown.

Sequenced material: PBMCs, taken around atezolizumab (anti-PD-L1) treatment. This TCR was sampled from a man between 65 and 85 years old with urothelial cancer. The chain couples TRBV21-1 to TRBJ1-2. TRBV21-1 is described as a pseudogene. Here the CDR3 DNA reads TGTGCCAGCATCATGCGGGGGGGGGCACGTGGCTACACCTTC. Encoded protein: CASIMRGGARGYTF.